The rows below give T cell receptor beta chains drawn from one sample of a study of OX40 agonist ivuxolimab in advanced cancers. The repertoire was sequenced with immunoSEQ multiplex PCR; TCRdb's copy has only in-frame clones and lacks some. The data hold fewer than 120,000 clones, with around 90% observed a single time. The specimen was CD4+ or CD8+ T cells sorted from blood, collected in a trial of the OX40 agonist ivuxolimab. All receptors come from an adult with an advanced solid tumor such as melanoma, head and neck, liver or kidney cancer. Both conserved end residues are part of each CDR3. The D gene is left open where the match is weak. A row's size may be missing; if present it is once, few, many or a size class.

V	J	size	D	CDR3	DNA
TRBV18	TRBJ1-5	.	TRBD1	CASSPRPDRVGMSNQPQHF	TGTGCCAGCTCACCCCGACCCGACAGGGTCGGCATGAGCAATCAGCCCCAGCATTTT
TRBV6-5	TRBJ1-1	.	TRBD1	CASSYRDRGVGTEAFF	TGTGCCAGCAGTTACAGGGACAGGGGTGTGGGCACTGAAGCTTTCTTT
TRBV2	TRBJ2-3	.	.	CASSGNKEDTQYF	TGTGCCAGCAGTGGCAACAAGGAGGATACGCAGTATTTT
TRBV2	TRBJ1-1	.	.	CASSTFDGRMGARAEAFF	TGTGCCAGCAGTACCTTTGATGGGAGGATGGGCGCGAGGGCTGAAGCTTTCTTT
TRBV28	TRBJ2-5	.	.	CASSTSAAEQETQYF	TGTGCCAGCAGTACCTCTGCGGCGGAGCAAGAGACCCAGTACTTC
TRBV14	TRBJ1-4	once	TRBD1	CASSPRQGALPNEKLFF	TGTGCCAGCAGCCCGAGACAGGGGGCGCTTCCTAATGAAAAACTGTTTTTT
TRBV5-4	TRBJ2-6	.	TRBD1	CASSDDRGVSTGANVLTF	TGTGCCAGCAGCGACGACAGGGGGGTTAGTACTGGGGCCAACGTCCTGACTTTC
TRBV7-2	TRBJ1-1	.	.	CASSLRQLSRRENTEAFF	TGTGCCAGCAGCTTACGACAGCTTTCCCGGAGGGAAAACACTGAAGCTTTCTTT
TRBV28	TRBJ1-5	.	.	CASIWGGAVSNQPQHF	TGTGCCAGCATCTGGGGGGGGGCAGTGAGCAATCAGCCCCAGCATTTT
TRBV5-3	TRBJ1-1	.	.	CARSLYDRPTNTEAFF	TGTGCCAGAAGCTTGTATGACAGGCCAACGAACACTGAAGCTTTCTTT
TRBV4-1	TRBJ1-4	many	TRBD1	CASSQPRQGARDEKLFF	TGCGCCAGCAGCCAGCCGCGACAGGGGGCGCGAGACGAAAAACTGTTTTTT
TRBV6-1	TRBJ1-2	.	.	CASKLSASDYGYTF	TGTGCCAGCAAGTTATCCGCGTCTGACTATGGCTACACCTTC
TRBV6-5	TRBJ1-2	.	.	CASSTPLFVF	TGTGCCAGCAGTACGCCCCTTTTTGTGTTC
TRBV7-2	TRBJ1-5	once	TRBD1	CASSSGQGIRSRQPQHF	TGTGCCAGCAGTTCCGGACAGGGCATAAGGTCTCGGCAGCCCCAGCATTTT
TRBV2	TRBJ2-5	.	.	CASSRMRIAAQETQYF	TGTGCCAGCAGTCGAATGCGCATAGCGGCCCAAGAGACCCAGTACTTC
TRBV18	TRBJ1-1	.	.	CASSPPGGGSTEAFF	TGTGCCAGCTCCCCTCCTGGGGGGGGAAGCACTGAAGCTTTCTTT
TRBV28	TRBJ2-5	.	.	CASSPSGPVGTQYF	TGTGCCAGCAGTCCGTCGGGTCCAGTGGGGACCCAGTACTTC
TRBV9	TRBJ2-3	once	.	CASSTSSDTQYF	TGTGCCAGCAGCACCTCATCAGATACGCAGTATTTT
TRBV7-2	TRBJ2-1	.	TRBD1	CASSLAPGQVGNEQFF	TGTGCCAGCAGCTTAGCCCCGGGACAGGTCGGCAATGAGCAGTTCTTC
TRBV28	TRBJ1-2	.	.	CASNTGLGSYGYTF	TGTGCCAGCAACACAGGGCTCGGAAGCTATGGCTACACCTTC
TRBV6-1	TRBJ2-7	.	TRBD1	CASWNRDRGGEQYF	TGTGCCAGCTGGAACCGGGACAGGGGCGGCGAGCAGTACTTC
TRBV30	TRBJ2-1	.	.	CAWSVHPTEQFF	TGTGCCTGGAGTGTACACCCCACAGAGCAGTTCTTC
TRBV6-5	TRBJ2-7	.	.	CASSPFPVYEQYF	TGTGCCAGCAGTCCGTTTCCTGTCTACGAGCAGTACTTC
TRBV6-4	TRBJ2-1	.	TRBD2	CASSMTSEPYNEQFF	TGTGCCAGCAGTATGACTAGCGAACCCTACAATGAGCAGTTCTTC
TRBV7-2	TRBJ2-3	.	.	CASIESTLPTAGDTQYF	TGTGCCAGCATCGAGAGCACACTACCGACGGCTGGGGATACGCAGTATTTT
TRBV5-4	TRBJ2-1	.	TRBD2	CASSKIQGGSYNEQFF	TGTGCCAGCAGTAAAATCCAGGGAGGGTCCTACAATGAGCAGTTCTTC
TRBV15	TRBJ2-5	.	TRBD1	CATSRSYPGQGSETQYF	TGTGCCACCAGCAGAAGTTACCCGGGACAGGGGTCTGAGACCCAGTACTTC
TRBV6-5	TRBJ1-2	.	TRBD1	CASRGGQGYGYTF	TGTGCCAGCAGGGGGGGACAGGGCTATGGCTACACCTTC
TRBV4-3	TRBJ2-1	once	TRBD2	CASRQKRERDEQFF	TGCGCCTCCAGACAGAAGCGGGAGAGGGATGAGCAGTTCTTC
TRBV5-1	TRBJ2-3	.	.	CASSIQRDTQYF	TGCGCCAGCAGTATTCAGCGGGATACGCAGTATTTT
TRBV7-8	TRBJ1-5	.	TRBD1	CASSASGTVNQPQHF	TGTGCCAGCAGCGCATCCGGGACAGTTAATCAGCCCCAGCATTTT
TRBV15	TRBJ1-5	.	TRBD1	CATRGTGRGPQHF	TGTGCCACCAGGGGGACAGGACGTGGGCCCCAGCATTTT
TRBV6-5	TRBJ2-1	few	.	CASSSRDGYNEQFF	TGTGCCAGCAGTTCCCGGGACGGCTACAATGAGCAGTTCTTC
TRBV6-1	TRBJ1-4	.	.	CASSEAGANEKLFF	TGTGCCAGCAGTGAAGCAGGGGCGAATGAAAAACTGTTTTTT
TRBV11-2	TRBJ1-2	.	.	CASSLGGSMGYTF	TGTGCCAGCAGCTTAGGGGGCAGTATGGGCTACACCTTC